Many counts were recorded for the clone carrying this T cell receptor (beta chain). Its antigen is currently unknown. Per germline, CDR1 DFQATT and CDR2 SNEGSKA (reference sequence). V lost 0 bases and J lost 5, with 7 bases in between. The length of the CDR3 is 12 residues. What the library attached to individual cDNA molecules were unique molecular identifiers. Via MiXCR, TCRdb re-called the RACE reads, giving one row per CDR3 protein. The profile shows about 98,000 distinct CDR3 sequences, roughly 10% of them singletons. The data derive from a study of human T cells and chemical hapten exposure. Study at large: Upper inner arm skin measuring 2 cm by 2 cm received 2% DPC for sensitization.

The time point: pre-sensitization, week 0. Treatment indicated: therapeutic diphenylcyclopropenone sensitization with weekly scalp DPC. Study-wide results and caveats: Alopecia affecting every donor means their immune response may not match healthy people's. Patch test score tracked positively with PT1 expanded TCR counts.

Sequencing used whole blood, obtained in connection with sensitization to the hapten diphenylcyclopropenone (DPC). The TCR originated in a woman in her sixties or seventies with alopecia areata. Some clones in this sample may be carry-over from other donors' samples. The gene calls are TRBV20-1 and TRBJ1-1; D gene ambiguous. The DNA of the CDR3 is TGCAGTGCTAGAGATGGGCGAACTGAAGCTTTCTTT. Its translation: CSARDGRTEAFF.